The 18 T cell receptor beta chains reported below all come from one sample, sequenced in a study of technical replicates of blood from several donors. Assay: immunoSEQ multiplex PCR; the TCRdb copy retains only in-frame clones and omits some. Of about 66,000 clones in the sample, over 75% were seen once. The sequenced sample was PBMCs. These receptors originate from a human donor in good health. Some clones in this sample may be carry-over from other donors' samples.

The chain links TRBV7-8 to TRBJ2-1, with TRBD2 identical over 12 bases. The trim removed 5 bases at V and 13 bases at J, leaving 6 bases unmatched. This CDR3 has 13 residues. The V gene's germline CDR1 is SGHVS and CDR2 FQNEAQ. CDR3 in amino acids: CASSPSSGGVQFF. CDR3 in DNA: TGTGCCAGCAGCCCCTCTAGCGGGGGGGTACAGTTCTTC.

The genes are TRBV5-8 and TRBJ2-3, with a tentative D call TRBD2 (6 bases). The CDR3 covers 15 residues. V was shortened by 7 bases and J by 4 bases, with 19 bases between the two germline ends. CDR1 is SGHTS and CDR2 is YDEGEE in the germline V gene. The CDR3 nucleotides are TGTGCCAGCCGAAGGAGGGGCAGGGTAGCAGATACGCAGTATTTT. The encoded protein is CASRRRGRVADTQYF. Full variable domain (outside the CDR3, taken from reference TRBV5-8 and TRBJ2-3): EAGVTQSPTHLIKTRGQQATLRCSPISGHTSVYWYQQALGLGLQFLLWYDEGEERNRGNFPPRFSGRQFPNYSSELNVNALELEDSALYLCASRRRGRVADTQYFGPGTRLTVL.

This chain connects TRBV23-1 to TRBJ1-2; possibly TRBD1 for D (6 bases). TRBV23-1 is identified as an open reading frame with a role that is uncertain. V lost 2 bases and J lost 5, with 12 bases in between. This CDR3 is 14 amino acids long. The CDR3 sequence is CASSQRGTGYGYTF. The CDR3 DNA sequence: TGCGCCAGCAGTCAACGGGGTACAGGGTATGGCTACACCTTC.

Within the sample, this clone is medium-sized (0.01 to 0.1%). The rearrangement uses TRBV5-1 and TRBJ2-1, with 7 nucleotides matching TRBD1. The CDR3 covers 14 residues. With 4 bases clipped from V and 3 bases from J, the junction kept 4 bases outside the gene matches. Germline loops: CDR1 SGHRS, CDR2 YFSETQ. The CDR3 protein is CASSRAGGYNEQFF. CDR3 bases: TGCGCCAGCAGCAGGGCAGGGGGCTACAATGAGCAGTTCTTC.

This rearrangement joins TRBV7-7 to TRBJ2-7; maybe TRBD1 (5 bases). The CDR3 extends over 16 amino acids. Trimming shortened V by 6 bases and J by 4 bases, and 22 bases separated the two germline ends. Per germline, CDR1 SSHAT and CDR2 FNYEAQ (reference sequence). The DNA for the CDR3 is TGTGCCAGCAGTCAAACAGGACGCCGTGGGTGGTACGAGCAGTACTTC. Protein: CASSQTGRRGWYEQYF.

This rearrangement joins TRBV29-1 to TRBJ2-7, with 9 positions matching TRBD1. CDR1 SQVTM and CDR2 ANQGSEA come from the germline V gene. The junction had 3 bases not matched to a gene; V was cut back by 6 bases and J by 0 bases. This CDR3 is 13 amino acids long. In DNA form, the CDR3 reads TGCAGCGTACAGGGGGCTTCCTCCTACGAGCAGTACTTC. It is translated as CSVQGASSYEQYF.

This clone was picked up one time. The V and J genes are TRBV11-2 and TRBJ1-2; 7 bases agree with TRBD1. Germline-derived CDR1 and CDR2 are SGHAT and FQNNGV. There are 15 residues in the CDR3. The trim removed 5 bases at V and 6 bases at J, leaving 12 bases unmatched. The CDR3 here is CASSPIGTVGDGYTF. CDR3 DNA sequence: TGTGCCAGCAGCCCTATCGGGACAGTCGGTGATGGCTACACCTTC.

The chain's CDR3 is CASSLELAVAKNIQYF. The CDR3 DNA reads TGCGCCAGCAGCTTGGAGCTAGCGGTAGCCAAAAACATTCAGTACTTC. This chain links TRBV5-1 with TRBJ2-4, with 7 bases matching TRBD2. The CDR3 sequence is 16 residues long. The germline V gene has CDR1 SGHRS and CDR2 YFSETQ. J lost 0 bases, V lost 0 bases, and 3 bases had no gene match.

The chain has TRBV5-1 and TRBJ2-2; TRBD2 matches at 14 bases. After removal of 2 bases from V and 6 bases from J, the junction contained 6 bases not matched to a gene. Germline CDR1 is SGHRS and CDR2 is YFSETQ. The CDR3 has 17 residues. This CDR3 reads CASSLLGTSGGPGELFF. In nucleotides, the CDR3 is TGCGCCAGCAGCTTACTGGGGACTAGCGGGGGTCCCGGGGAGCTGTTTTTT.

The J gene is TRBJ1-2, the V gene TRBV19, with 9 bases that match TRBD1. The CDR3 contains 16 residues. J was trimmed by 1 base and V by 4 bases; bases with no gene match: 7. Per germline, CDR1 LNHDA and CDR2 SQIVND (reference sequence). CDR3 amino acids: CASSTSSGQGNYGYTF. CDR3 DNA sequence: TGTGCCAGTAGTACCTCCTCGGGACAGGGTAACTATGGCTACACCTTC.

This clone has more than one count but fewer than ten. In DNA, the CDR3 is TGTGCCTGGAGTGTACCAGGGCAGCCCCAGCATTTT. This sequence encodes CAWSVPGQPQHF. The chain joins TRBV30 to TRBJ1-5; D may be TRBD1 (5 bases). The V end was cut by 0 bases, the J end by 7 bases, with 7 bases between. The CDR3 length is 12 residues. Germline CDR1 and CDR2: GTSNPN and SVGIG (reference sequence).

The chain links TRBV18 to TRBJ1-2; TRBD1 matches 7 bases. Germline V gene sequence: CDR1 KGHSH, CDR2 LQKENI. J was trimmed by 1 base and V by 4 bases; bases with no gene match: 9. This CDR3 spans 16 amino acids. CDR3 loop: CASSRNRGQNNYGYTF. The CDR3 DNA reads TGTGCCAGCTCACGTAATCGGGGACAGAATAACTATGGCTACACCTTC. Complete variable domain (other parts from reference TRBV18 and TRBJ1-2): NAGVMQNPRHLVRRRGQEARLRCSPMKGHSHVYWYRQLPEEGLKFMVYLQKENIIDESGMPKERFSAEFPKEGPSILRIQQVVRGDSAAYFCASSRNRGQNNYGYTFGSGTRLTVV.

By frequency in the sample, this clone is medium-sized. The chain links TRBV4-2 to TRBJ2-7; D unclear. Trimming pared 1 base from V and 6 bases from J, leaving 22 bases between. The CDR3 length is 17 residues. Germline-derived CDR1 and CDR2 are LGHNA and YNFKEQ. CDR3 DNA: TGTGCCAGCAGCCAAGTGTTGTACTCGTTGAGTTATCCCGAGCAGTACTTC. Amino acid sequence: CASSQVLYSLSYPEQYF.

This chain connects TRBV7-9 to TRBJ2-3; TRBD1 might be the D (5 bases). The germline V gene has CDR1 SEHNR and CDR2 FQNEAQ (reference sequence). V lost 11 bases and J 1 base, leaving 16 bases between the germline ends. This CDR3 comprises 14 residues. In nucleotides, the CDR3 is TGTGCCCTTTTAGGGGCTACCGGCACAGATACGCAGTATTTT. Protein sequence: CALLGATGTDTQYF.

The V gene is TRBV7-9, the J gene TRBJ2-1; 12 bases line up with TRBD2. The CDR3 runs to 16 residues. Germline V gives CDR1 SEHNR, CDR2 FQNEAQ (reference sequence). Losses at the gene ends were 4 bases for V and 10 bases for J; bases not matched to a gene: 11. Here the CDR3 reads CASSSRLAGGPGEQFF. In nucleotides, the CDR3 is TGTGCCAGCAGCTCCCGTCTAGCGGGAGGGCCTGGAGAGCAGTTCTTC.

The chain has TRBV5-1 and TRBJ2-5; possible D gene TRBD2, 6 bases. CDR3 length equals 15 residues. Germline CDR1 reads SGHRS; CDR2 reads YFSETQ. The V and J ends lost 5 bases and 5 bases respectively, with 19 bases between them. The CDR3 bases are TGCGCCAGCAGTGCGGGACCGAGCCTCGGGGAGACCCAGTACTTC. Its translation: CASSAGPSLGETQYF.

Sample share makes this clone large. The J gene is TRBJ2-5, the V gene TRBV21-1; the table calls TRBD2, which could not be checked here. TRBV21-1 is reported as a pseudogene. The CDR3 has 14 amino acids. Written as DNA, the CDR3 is TGTGCCACCCTCGGAGGGGCCGATAAAGAGACCCAGTACTTC. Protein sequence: CATLGGADKETQYF.

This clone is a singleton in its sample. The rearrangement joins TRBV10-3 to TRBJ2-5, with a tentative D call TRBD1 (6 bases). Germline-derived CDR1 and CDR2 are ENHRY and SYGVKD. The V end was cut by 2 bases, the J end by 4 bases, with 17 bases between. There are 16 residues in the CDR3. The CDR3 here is CAISEPEAGVVETQYF. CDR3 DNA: TGTGCCATCAGTGAGCCCGAAGCAGGGGTGGTAGAGACCCAGTACTTC.